This T cell receptor beta chain was sequenced for a study of T cell responses to AZD1222 COVID-19 vaccine. About the research overall: Researchers grouped second doses given at about 4 or about 12 weeks into one pool.

Sequencing used immunoSEQ multiplex PCR; TCRdb keeps in-frame clones, though not all of them. Here the sample spans over 95,000 clones, approximately 91% being singletons. In regard to this clone: At one of its ends the junction is not consistent with the germline gene, which may arise from a read error.

The germline gives CDR1 LNHDA, CDR2 SQIVND (reference sequence). CDR3 length: 12 residues. Sequences were derived from peripheral blood, sampled on day 0 of AZD1222 vaccination. The V gene is TRBV19, the J gene TRBJ2-7; D call uncertain. The origin of this receptor is an adult in good health. The CDR3 loop reads CASGIRPYEQYF. The CDR3, as DNA: TGTGCCAGTGGTATAAGACCTTACGAGCAGTACTTC.